The 19 T cell receptor beta chains reported below all come from one sample, sequenced in a study of regulatory T cells in long-lasting Graves disease. Assembly of TCR beta libraries relied on iRepertoire HTBI primers together with Arm-PCR of CDR3 regions. TCRdb used MiXCR to reprocess the multiplex PCR reads, holding one entry per CDR3 protein. The data contain about half a million distinct CDR3 sequences, about 11% of them singletons. Time point described: newly diagnosed GD, antithyroid drugs for less than 3 months. PBMCs provided the RNA from which the TCR library was made. This sample was shared with a second study, whose subject was T cells in Graves' hyperthyroidism and ophthalmopathy.

Here the sequenced sample was peripheral blood mononuclear cells (PBMCs), taken at new diagnosis, from a patient treated with antithyroid drugs. The receptor source for this set is a woman aged 30 to 39 with Graves disease.

This clonotype was seen many times. The chain is built from TRBV6-2 or TRBV6-3 and TRBJ2-5; no clear D gene. Germline CDR1 MNHEY, CDR2 SVGEGT. The V end lost 6 bases, the J end lost 4 bases, and 9 bases lay between the germline ends. CDR3 length equals 12 residues. The DNA of the CDR3 is TGTGCCAGCAGCAGAACACGAGAGACCCAGTACTTC. This codes for CASSRTRETQYF.

This clonotype has a count of ten or more. The chain recombines TRBV7-3 with TRBJ2-7, with 9 bases lining up with TRBD1. V gave up 5 bases and J gave up 3 bases; unmatched junction bases: 8. Germline CDR1 SGHTA, CDR2 FQGTGA. CDR3 length: 15 residues. The CDR3 protein is CASSPTGTGIYEQYF. CDR3 nucleotide sequence: TGTGCCAGCAGCCCTACCGGGACAGGGATCTACGAGCAGTACTTC.

This clonotype was found many times. The rearrangement links TRBV27 to TRBJ2-1, with D perhaps matching TRBD1 (6 bases). Trimming pared 3 bases from V and 4 bases from J, leaving 13 bases between. CDR1 and CDR2 from the germline V gene are MNHEY and SMNVEV (reference sequence). There are 15 residues in the CDR3. The CDR3 DNA reads as TGTGCCAGCAGTTTGTTACAGGGCGATTACAATGAGCAGTTCTTC. Its protein is CASSLLQGDYNEQFF.

This clonotype appeared many times. The chain couples TRBV24-1 to TRBJ2-7; maybe TRBD2 (6 bases). CDR1 and CDR2 (germline): KGHDR, SFDVKD. The CDR3 covers 13 residues. V was pared by 9 bases and J by 0 bases, with 11 bases between. This CDR3 reads CATRGTDSYEQYF. In nucleotides, the CDR3 is TGTGCCACCCGCGGGACCGACTCCTACGAGCAGTACTTC.

This clonotype was detected ten times or more. The chain is built from TRBV5-8 and TRBJ1-2; D gene unclear. Germline-derived CDR1 and CDR2 are SGHTS and YDEGEE. V was clipped by 1 base and J by 5 bases, with 12 bases between them. The CDR3 totals 14 residues. In nucleotides, the CDR3 is TGTGCCAGCAGCTTGACAGCCGTCCCATATGGCTACACCTTC. Translation: CASSLTAVPYGYTF. Looking up the rest from reference TRBV5-8 and TRBJ1-2 gives the full variable domain: EAGVTQSPTHLIKTRGQQATLRCSPISGHTSVYWYQQALGLGLQFLLWYDEGEERNRGNFPPRFSGRQFPNYSSELNVNALELEDSALYLCASSLTAVPYGYTFGSGTRLTVV.

There are a few counts of this clonotype. The V call is TRBV6-2 or TRBV6-3, the J call TRBJ1-3, with D unresolved. Deletions cut 6 bases from V and 0 bases from J, with 21 bases between. The CDR3 length is 18 residues. CDR1 MNHEY and CDR2 SVGEGT come from the germline V gene. This CDR3 reads CASSWAPPQDPSGNTIYF. As DNA, the CDR3 is TGTGCCAGCAGCTGGGCACCACCCCAGGATCCCTCTGGAAACACCATATATTTT.

This clonotype was counted at least ten times. The chain carries TRBV3-1 and TRBJ1-2; D ambiguous. This CDR3 region has 13 residues. Trimming removed 1 base from V and 5 bases from J, with 8 bases in between. Germline V gives CDR1 LGHDT, CDR2 YNNKEL (reference sequence). CDR3 amino acids: CASSQGVGYGYTF. Here the CDR3 DNA reads TGTGCCAGCAGCCAAGGAGTGGGGTATGGCTACACCTTC. Variable domain in full (rest from reference TRBV3-1 and TRBJ1-2): DTAVSQTPKYLVTQMGNDKSIKCEQNLGHDTMYWYKQDSKKFLKIMFSYNNKELIINETVPNRFSPKSPDKAHLNLHINSLELGDSAVYFCASSQGVGYGYTFGSGTRLTVV.

This clonotype was seen only a few times. The CDR3 loop is CASSQGGGRNTGELFF. The CDR3 region has the DNA TGTGCCAGCAGCCAAGGTGGCGGGAGAAACACCGGGGAGCTGTTTTTT. The V call is TRBV3-1, the J call TRBJ2-2; 7 bases align to TRBD2. The CDR3 consists of 16 residues. V shed 1 base and J 2 bases; nucleotides not matched to a gene: 4. Looked up from germline, CDR1 is LGHDT and CDR2 is YNNKEL (reference sequence).

This clonotype was detected many times. The chain has TRBV28 and TRBJ1-6, with D maybe TRBD1 (5 bases). Germline V gene lookup returns CDR1 MDHEN and CDR2 SYDVKM. The length of the CDR3 is 16 residues. The V end was cut by 4 bases, the J end by 10 bases, with 20 bases between. The chain's CDR3 is CASSYGAVGDRSPLHF. Written as DNA, the CDR3 is TGTGCCAGCAGTTATGGGGCGGTTGGGGACCGGTCACCCCTCCACTTT. The whole variable domain, remainder taken from reference TRBV28 and TRBJ1-6, is DVKVTQSSRYLVKRTGEKVFLECVQDMDHENMFWYRQDPGLGLRLIYFSYDVKMKEKGDIPEGYSVSREKKERFSLILESASTNQTSMYLCASSYGAVGDRSPLHFGNGTRLTVT.

V usage is TRBV28 and J usage is TRBJ1-1; D unresolved. The CDR3 loop spans 10 amino acids. Germline CDR1 and CDR2: MDHEN and SYDVKM. Trimming pared 6 bases from V and 6 bases from J, leaving 5 bases between. The CDR3, as DNA: TGTGCCAGCAGCGACGCTGAAGCTTTCTTT. Amino acid sequence: CASSDAEAFF.

This clonotype was seen many times. V usage is TRBV18 and J usage is TRBJ2-7; D gene ambiguous. With 6 bases removed from V and 6 bases from J, the gap between germline ends came to 12 bases. The CDR3 runs to 12 residues. Per germline, CDR1 KGHSH and CDR2 LQKENI. For the CDR3, the DNA is TGTGCCAGCTCCCCCCTTGTGGGCGAGCAGTACTTC. Translated: CASSPLVGEQYF.

This clonotype was counted at least ten times. The J gene is TRBJ2-2, the V gene TRBV6-2 or TRBV6-3; TRBD1 is a possible D gene (5 bases). Looked up from germline, CDR1 is MNHEY and CDR2 is SVGEGT. V was pared by 5 bases and J by 5 bases, with 15 bases between. CDR3 length: 15 residues. The CDR3: CASSGAQGRTGELFF. As DNA, the CDR3 is TGTGCCAGCAGTGGGGCGCAGGGTCGGACCGGGGAGCTGTTTTTT.

Ten or more counts support this clonotype. This chain joins TRBV2 and TRBJ2-1; possibly TRBD2 for D (5 bases). Looked up from germline, CDR1 is SNHLY and CDR2 is FYNNEI. This CDR3 spans 12 amino acids. Trimming took 3 bases from V and 10 from J, leaving 10 bases between them. The CDR3 sequence is CASSDKGSEQFF. The CDR3, as DNA: TGTGCCAGCAGTGATAAAGGGAGCGAGCAGTTCTTC.

This clonotype was counted ten times or more. The chain joins TRBV6-2 or TRBV6-3 to TRBJ2-1, with 15 bases matching TRBD2. This CDR3 region has 19 residues. Germline-derived CDR1 and CDR2 are MNHEY and SVGEGT. The trim removed 3 bases at V and 2 bases at J, leaving 8 bases unmatched. DNA for the CDR3: TGTGCCAGCAGTTATGGGACTAGCGGGAGGAAACTCACCTACAATGAGCAGTTCTTC. This codes for CASSYGTSGRKLTYNEQFF.

A few counts support this clonotype. V usage is TRBV5-4 and J usage is TRBJ1-6; D is ambiguous. This CDR3 has 16 amino acids. V was trimmed by 5 bases and J by 10 bases, leaving 22 bases between them. Germline V CDR1 and CDR2: SGHNT, YYREEE (reference sequence). Here the CDR3 DNA reads TGTGCCAGCAGTTTAAACTCCCAGGTGCCGGGGTCACCCCTCCACTTT. It specifies CASSLNSQVPGSPLHF. Combining the CDR3 with reference TRBV5-4 and TRBJ1-6 gives the whole variable domain ETGVTQSPTHLIKTRGQQVTLRCSSQSGHNTVSWYQQALGQGPQFIFQYYREEENGRGNFPPRFSGLQFPNYSSELNVNALELDDSALYLCASSLNSQVPGSPLHFGNGTRLTVT.

Remarks on this clonotype: A much larger clone differs by one base, so this may be a read error. The chain joins TRBV11-3 to TRBJ2-7; the match to TRBD2 covers 12 bases. Trimming removed 1 base from V and 7 bases from J; junction bases left unmatched: 17. This CDR3 comprises 19 residues. Germline loops: CDR1 SGHNT, CDR2 YENEEA. The CDR3 is CASSLGLAGGPYGGNEQYF. The CDR3 bases are TGTGCCAGCAGCTTAGGGCTAGCGGGAGGGCCGTACGGTGGGAATGAGCAGTACTTC.

This clonotype was recorded many times. The chain joins TRBV27 to TRBJ2-1; D may be TRBD1 (5 bases). Trimming left V 3 bases short and J 3 bases short, with 12 bases between. The length of the CDR3 is 15 residues. Germline V gene lookup returns CDR1 MNHEY and CDR2 SMNVEV (reference sequence). The CDR3 sequence is CASSLGPLHYNEQFF. DNA of the CDR3: TGTGCCAGCAGTTTGGGGCCACTCCACTACAATGAGCAGTTCTTC.

This clonotype was counted ten times or more. The chain carries TRBV29-1 and TRBJ2-1; the match to TRBD2 covers 13 bases. CDR3 length equals 18 residues. Trimming removed 3 bases from V and 6 bases from J; junction bases left unmatched: 14. Germline values: CDR1 SQVTM, CDR2 ANQGSEA. The CDR3 nucleotides read TGCAGCGTTGAGACCGTGACTAGCGGGAGGAAAGGGAGCAATGAGCAGTTCTTC. It encodes CSVETVTSGRKGSNEQFF.

In regard to this clonotype: A much larger clone is a single base away; this may be a read error. The chain couples TRBV6-1 to TRBJ2-3; 8 bases are a match to TRBD2. The CDR3 contains 17 residues. V lost 5 bases, J lost 5 bases, and 15 bases stayed unmatched. Germline CDR1 and CDR2: MNHNS and SASEGT. The CDR3 DNA reads TGTGCCAGCAGTTACAGGGCGGAGACTAGCGAGCTAGATACGCAGTATTTT. Translation: CASSYRAETSELDTQYF.